Presented here are 19 T cell receptor beta chains from one specimen sequenced in a study of human T cells and chemical hapten exposure. Each CDR3 protein gets one entry after TCRdb re-called the RACE reads with MiXCR. Of about 350,000 distinct CDR3 sequences in the sample, more than 5% were seen once. The time point: patch test 2, 6 weeks after DPC sensitization. Treatment noted: therapeutic diphenylcyclopropenone sensitization with weekly scalp DPC. The source was whole blood, collected in connection with sensitization to the hapten diphenylcyclopropenone (DPC). The receptor set was obtained from a woman younger than 35 with alopecia areata. Some clones in this sample may be carry-over from other donors' samples.

This clonotype was picked up a small number of times. The chain couples TRBV4-1 to TRBJ2-7, with D perhaps matching TRBD1 (6 bases). The CDR3 consists of 15 residues. V lost 4 bases and J 0 bases, leaving 13 bases between the germline ends. Germline-derived CDR1 and CDR2 are MGHRA and YSYEKL. The DNA for the CDR3 is TGCGCCAGCAGCCTACAGGGCTTAAACTCCTACGAGCAGTACTTC. It translates to CASSLQGLNSYEQYF.

This chain connects TRBV10-3 to TRBJ1-5, with D possibly matching TRBD1 (5 bases). This CDR3 is 15 amino acids long. Germline lookup yields CDR1 ENHRY and CDR2 SYGVKD. V gave up 6 bases and J gave up 5 bases, with 17 bases separating them. The DNA for the CDR3 is TGTGCCATCAGCCCTTCAAGGGACCGGGATCAGCCCCAGCATTTT. It encodes CAISPSRDRDQPQHF.

This clonotype has only a few counts. The J gene is TRBJ2-3, the V gene TRBV7-2, with 11 bases fitting TRBD2. The CDR3 has 16 amino acids. Germline V gene lookup returns CDR1 SGHTA and CDR2 FQGNSA. Trimming cost V 5 bases and J 4 bases; bases outside gene matches: 8. CDR3 nucleotide sequence: TGTGCCAGCAGCCTTAGCGGGGGGGCCGGTGCAGATACGCAGTATTTT. Translation gives CASSLSGGAGADTQYF.

The sample holds many counts of this clonotype. The chain is built from TRBV6-5 and TRBJ1-1, with D tentatively TRBD1 (5 bases). This CDR3 comprises 15 residues. Trimming cost V 3 bases and J 0 bases, with 11 bases left between them. Germline-derived CDR1 and CDR2 are MNHEY and SVGAGI. In DNA, the CDR3 is TGTGCCAGCAGTTATGGTGGGGGTATGAACACTGAAGCTTTCTTT. This codes for CASSYGGGMNTEAFF.

This clonotype came up many times. The genes are TRBV7-2 and TRBJ2-3; 7 bases agree with TRBD2. CDR3 length: 14 amino acids. V lost 5 bases to trimming and J lost 4 bases; unmatched junction nucleotides: 6. From germline, CDR1 is SGHTA and CDR2 FQGNSA. DNA for the CDR3: TGTGCCAGCAGCAGGGCAGGGAGGGCAGATACGCAGTATTTT. This encodes CASSRAGRADTQYF.

This clonotype was seen a few times. The genes are TRBV20-1 and TRBJ2-1, with 11 bases identical to TRBD2. From germline, CDR1 is DFQATT and CDR2 SNEGSKA (reference sequence). The CDR3 runs to 13 residues. V lost 6 bases to trimming and J lost 5 bases; unmatched junction nucleotides: 3. CDR3 nucleotides: TGCAGTGCGGGGACTAGCGGACACAATGAGCAGTTCTTC. Amino acid sequence: CSAGTSGHNEQFF.

The chain carries TRBV14 and TRBJ2-7, with 7 bases matching TRBD1. The CDR3 contains 15 residues. CDR1 SGHDN and CDR2 FVKESK come from the germline V gene. Unmatched junction bases numbered 3, after V lost 1 base and J lost 0 bases. The CDR3 DNA reads TGTGCCAGCAGCCAAGCGGGACAGACCTCCTACGAGCAGTACTTC. It codes for CASSQAGQTSYEQYF.

This sequence joins TRBV18 and TRBJ1-3; D possibly corresponds to TRBD1 (5 bases). The germline V gene has CDR1 KGHSH and CDR2 LQKENI. The CDR3 runs to 15 residues. V gave up 3 bases and J gave up 0 bases, with 9 bases separating them. DNA for the CDR3: TGTGCCAGCTCACCGACAGCCCTCTCTGGAAACACCATATATTTT. Translating gives CASSPTALSGNTIYF.

This clonotype was seen many times. This chain joins TRBV28 and TRBJ2-5; D not certain. Germline CDR1 reads MDHEN; CDR2 reads SYDVKM. Trimming took off 10 bases at V and 4 bases at J, with 13 bases between the two ends. This CDR3 spans 12 amino acids. The CDR3 spells CATYQNTETQYF. The CDR3 DNA reads TGTGCCACTTATCAGAATACAGAGACCCAGTACTTC.

For the CDR3, the DNA is TGCGCCAGCAGGAAGGGCGACCGCTCCTACAATGAGCAGTTCTTC. It translates to CASRKGDRSYNEQFF. The genes are TRBV10-2 and TRBJ2-1, with unresolved D. Germline-derived CDR1 and CDR2 are WSHSY and SAAADI. CDR3 length: 15 residues. The ends were cut back, 6 bases at V and 0 bases at J, with 12 bases in the middle.

CDR3: CASSRDRTSGGVADTQYF. The CDR3 nucleotides read TGTGCCAGCAGCCGCGACAGGACTAGCGGGGGGGTTGCAGATACGCAGTATTTT. The V gene is TRBV7-9, the J gene TRBJ2-3, with 15 bases aligning to TRBD2. CDR3 length: 18 residues. J was trimmed by 4 bases and V by 5 bases; bases with no gene match: 10. Germline V CDR1 and CDR2: SEHNR, FQNEAQ (reference sequence).

This clonotype was detected only a few times. The CDR3 DNA is TGTGCCAGCAGTTACTCGATCCTGCGGGATGAGCAGTTCTTC. This gives the protein CASSYSILRDEQFF. The chain couples TRBV6-2 or TRBV6-3 to TRBJ2-1; D might be TRBD2 (5 bases). The CDR3 is 14 residues long. V lost 0 bases, J lost 8 bases, and 11 bases lay in between. Germline V gene sequence: CDR1 MNHEY, CDR2 SVGEGT.

This clonotype was counted a few times. This chain uses TRBV28 with TRBJ2-1, with D hard to call. Per germline, CDR1 MDHEN and CDR2 SYDVKM. CDR3 length equals 15 residues. V was shortened by 6 bases and J by 0 bases, with 12 bases between the two germline ends. The CDR3 loop is CASSLRRISYNEQFF. Here the CDR3 DNA reads TGTGCCAGCAGCCTAAGACGGATCTCCTACAATGAGCAGTTCTTC.

This clonotype was observed at least ten times. The V call is TRBV7-8, the J call TRBJ1-1; weak D call: TRBD1 (6 bases). This CDR3 comprises 15 residues. CDR1 is SGHVS and CDR2 is FQNEAQ in the germline V gene. V was cut by 1 base and J by 1 base, with 10 bases left in between. CDR3 in DNA: TGTGCCAGCAGCTTAGGGGGGGCAGGGAACACTGAAGCTTTCTTT. It encodes CASSLGGAGNTEAFF.

This clonotype was recorded a few times. This chain uses TRBV5-1 with TRBJ2-5, with D possibly TRBD2 on 7 matching bases. The germline gives CDR1 SGHRS, CDR2 YFSETQ. The CDR3 runs to 17 residues. V was cut by 4 bases and J by 1 base, with 20 bases left in between. CDR3 in amino acids: CASSPSFAGAAQETQYF. The CDR3 DNA is TGCGCCAGCAGCCCCTCGTTTGCGGGGGCCGCCCAAGAGACCCAGTACTTC.

In this sample, this clonotype turned up many times. The rearrangement joins TRBV7-9 to TRBJ1-1; TRBD1 might be the D (6 bases). The CDR3 covers 13 residues. Germline V gives CDR1 SEHNR, CDR2 FQNEAQ (reference sequence). Trimming took off 5 bases at V and 8 bases at J, with 15 bases between the two ends. CDR3 in DNA: TGTGCCAGCAGCCAACGGACAGCCCCCGAAGCTTTCTTT. Translated: CASSQRTAPEAFF.

This clonotype was recorded a few times. V gene TRBV3-1 combines with J gene TRBJ2-3; D remains unclear. V was clipped by 5 bases and J by 0 bases, with 6 bases between them. Germline loops: CDR1 LGHDT, CDR2 YNNKEL (reference sequence). The length of the CDR3 is 13 residues. The CDR3 region is CASSESSTDTQYF. The CDR3 DNA sequence: TGTGCCAGCAGCGAATCTAGCACAGATACGCAGTATTTT.

This clonotype has just a few counts. This rearrangement joins TRBV29-1 to TRBJ2-3; TRBD2 aligns across 10 bases. The germline CDR1 and CDR2 sequences are SQVTM and ANQGSEA. This CDR3 is built from 18 residues. V was clipped by 4 bases and J by 4 bases; unmatched bases: 17. The CDR3 spells CSVAPASGGHLRADTQYF. The CDR3 bases are TGCAGCGTTGCCCCCGCTAGCGGGGGACACCTGAGGGCAGATACGCAGTATTTT.

Turning to this clonotype: A read error may produce the germline difference seen at one junction end. The V gene is TRBV4-3, the J gene TRBJ2-7, with 10 bases identical to TRBD2. The germline CDR1 and CDR2 sequences are LGHNA and YSLEER. This CDR3 has 15 amino acids. The CDR3 nucleotides are TGCGTCAGCAGCCAAGACCTAGCGGGGGCCTACGAGCAGTACTTC. Translating gives CVSSQDLAGAYEQYF.